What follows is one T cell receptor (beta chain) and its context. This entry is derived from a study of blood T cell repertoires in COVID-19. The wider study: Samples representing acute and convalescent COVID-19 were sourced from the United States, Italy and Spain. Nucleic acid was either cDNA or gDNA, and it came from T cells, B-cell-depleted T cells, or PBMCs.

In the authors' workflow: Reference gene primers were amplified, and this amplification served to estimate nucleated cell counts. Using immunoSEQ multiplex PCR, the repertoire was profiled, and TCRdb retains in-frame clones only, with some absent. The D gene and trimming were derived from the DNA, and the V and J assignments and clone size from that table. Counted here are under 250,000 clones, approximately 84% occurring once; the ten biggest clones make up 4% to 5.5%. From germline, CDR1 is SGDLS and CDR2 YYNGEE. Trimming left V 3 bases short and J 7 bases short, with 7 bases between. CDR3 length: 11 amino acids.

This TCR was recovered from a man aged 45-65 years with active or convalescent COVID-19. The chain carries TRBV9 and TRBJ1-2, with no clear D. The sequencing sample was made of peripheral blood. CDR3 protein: CASSALGGYTF. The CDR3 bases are TGTGCCAGCAGCGCCCTCGGTGGCTACACCTTC.